Sequencing of this T cell receptor (beta chain) was carried out in a study of T cell responses to AZD1222 COVID-19 vaccine. Method: immunoSEQ multiplex PCR; TCRdb's copy keeps in-frame clones and lacks some. The table shows about 120,000 clones, with roughly nine tenths occurring only once. The input for sequencing was peripheral blood, taken on day 0 of AZD1222 vaccination. The receptor comes from an adult in good health.

The CDR3 nucleotides read TGTGCCAGCGGGCGGGACCACGCGAACACCGGGGAGCTGTTTTTT. It translates to CASGRDHANTGELFF. The chain combines TRBV7-3 with TRBJ2-2, with D possibly matching TRBD2 (6 bases). CDR3 length: 15 residues. The germline V gene has CDR1 SGHTA and CDR2 FQGTGA. The V gene lost 8 bases and the J gene lost 0 bases, with 13 bases spanning the gap.